The 21 T cell receptor beta chains below were found in one sample sequenced in a study of PD-1 blockade in classical Hodgkin lymphoma. TCRdb's copy holds only in-frame clones and misses some; the assay was immunoSEQ multiplex PCR. The table shows roughly 3,800 clones, with about nine tenths occurring only once. Each patient's relapse followed autologous stem cell transplantation, and brentuximab vedotin exposure varied. CD4+ T cells were purified from thawed PBMCs by negative selection. The starting material was CD4+ T cells from blood, obtained at baseline. These receptors all come from a human donor with classical Hodgkin lymphoma.

The chain couples TRBV30 to TRBJ2-2, with D uncertain. Germline CDR1 reads GTSNPN; CDR2 reads SVGIG (reference sequence). Trimming removed 2 bases at V and 5 bases at J, with 9 bases between. The CDR3 totals 13 residues. CDR3 protein: CAWSTQLTGELFF. CDR3 coding DNA: TGTGCCTGGAGTACCCAGCTGACCGGGGAGCTGTTTTTT.

The chain uses TRBV6-1 and TRBJ2-7; maybe TRBD2 (5 bases). The ends were cut back, 4 bases at V and 8 bases at J, with 15 bases in the middle. The germline V gene has CDR1 MNHNS and CDR2 SASEGT. The CDR3 is made up of 13 amino acids. CDR3 nucleotide sequence: TGTGCCAGCAGTGCCGATTGGAGGTCCAAGCAGTACTTC. Amino acids: CASSADWRSKQYF.

The chain recombines TRBV2 with TRBJ2-7; no clear D gene. The germline V and J ends were trimmed by 5 bases and 4 bases, with 21 bases remaining between them. There are 16 residues in the CDR3. Looked up from germline, CDR1 is SNHLY and CDR2 is FYNNEI. The CDR3 DNA reads as TGTGCCAGCAGTTCCCGCTCGATGTGGGGTGGGTACGAGCAGTACTTC. This sequence encodes CASSSRSMWGGYEQYF.

This chain uses TRBV6-6 with TRBJ1-2; D call uncertain. The V gene lost 4 bases and the J gene lost 6 bases, with 9 bases spanning the gap. This CDR3 region has 12 residues. The V gene's germline CDR1 is MNHNY and CDR2 SVGAGI (reference sequence). The CDR3 DNA sequence: TGTGCCAGCAGTTTCCGGACGGATGGCTACACCTTC. It encodes CASSFRTDGYTF.

The chain employs TRBV19 and TRBJ1-5, with D possibly TRBD1 on 5 matching bases. Germline values: CDR1 LNHDA, CDR2 SQIVND (reference sequence). Trimming removed 1 base at V and 0 bases at J, with 10 bases between. The length of the CDR3 is 16 residues. CDR3 in amino acids: CASSIAPGNSNQPQHF. Here the CDR3 DNA reads TGTGCCAGTAGTATAGCTCCAGGGAATAGCAATCAGCCCCAGCATTTT.

The chain carries TRBV15 and TRBJ2-1, with D possibly called TRBD1 or TRBD2 (7 bases each). The CDR3 contains 16 residues. Germline CDR1 reads LNHNV; CDR2 reads YYDKDF (reference sequence). Trimming took off 1 base at V and 15 bases at J, with 25 bases between the two ends. In DNA, the CDR3 is TGTGCCACCAGCAGAGCCCCCCAGGGGGGGACTGTGATGCGGTTCTTC. Amino acids: CATSRAPQGGTVMRFF.

The rearrangement links TRBV5-1 to TRBJ2-3, with unresolved D. Per germline, CDR1 SGHRS and CDR2 YFSETQ. The CDR3 runs to 12 residues. V was shortened by 1 base and J by 3 bases, with 3 bases between the two germline ends. CDR3 sequence (DNA): TGCGCCAGCAGCTTGACGACAGATACGCAGTATTTT. This encodes CASSLTTDTQYF.

This chain links TRBV5-1 with TRBJ1-2, with TRBD1 matching over 8 bases. Germline V gives CDR1 SGHRS, CDR2 YFSETQ. Trimming at V came to 4 bases and at J to 8 bases, leaving 4 bases not matched to a gene. This CDR3 comprises 12 residues. This chain's CDR3 is CASSLTGVGYTF. CDR3 DNA: TGCGCCAGCAGCCTGACAGGGGTAGGCTACACCTTC.

This clone occurred a few times. The V and J genes are TRBV2 and TRBJ2-7; no clear D. This CDR3 is 13 amino acids long. Trimming left V 4 bases short and J 5 bases short, with 12 bases between. CDR1 is SNHLY, CDR2 FYNNEI, per germline. The CDR3 reads CASSGDRSHEQYF. CDR3 sequence (DNA): TGTGCCAGCAGTGGGGATAGAAGCCACGAGCAGTACTTC.

This chain joins TRBV9 and TRBJ2-7; D unclear. V was shortened by 0 bases and J by 2 bases, with 12 bases between the two germline ends. The V gene's germline CDR1 is SGDLS and CDR2 YYNGEE. The CDR3 has 15 amino acids. The CDR3 spells CASSVGPDLPYEQYF. The CDR3 DNA sequence: TGTGCCAGCAGCGTAGGGCCGGACCTTCCCTACGAGCAGTACTTC. Complete variable domain (other parts from reference TRBV9 and TRBJ2-7): DSGVTQTPKHLITATGQRVTLRCSPRSGDLSVYWYQQSLDQGLQFLIQYYNGEERAKGNILERFSAQQFPDLHSELNLSSLELGDSALYFCASSVGPDLPYEQYFGPGTRLTVT.

This rearrangement joins TRBV5-4 to TRBJ2-2; TRBD1 matches at 7 bases. This CDR3 region has 16 residues. The V gene end was trimmed by 4 bases and the J gene end by 4 bases; junction bases not matched to a gene: 10. CDR1 is SGHNT, CDR2 YYREEE, per germline (reference sequence). The CDR3 DNA reads as TGTGCCAGCAGCGCAACAACAGGGGCAGGCACCGGGGAGCTGTTTTTT. Its protein product is CASSATTGAGTGELFF.

The chain is built from TRBV7-9 and TRBJ1-3, with 11 bases lining up with TRBD1. The CDR3 loop spans 16 amino acids. Germline-derived CDR1 and CDR2 are SEHNR and FQNEAQ (reference sequence). The V segment lost 3 bases and the J segment 4 bases; nucleotides outside the gene matches: 5. For the CDR3, the DNA is TGTGCCAGCAGCTTTTGGGACAGGGGGGAAGGAAACACCATATATTTT. Translated: CASSFWDRGEGNTIYF.

The chain employs TRBV5-1 and TRBJ2-2; possibly TRBD2 for D (6 bases). This CDR3 is 15 amino acids long. V was trimmed by 1 base and J by 2 bases, leaving 9 bases between them. Germline V gene data show CDR1 as SGHRS and CDR2 as YFSETQ. The CDR3 spells CASSLTSYNTGELFF. The CDR3 bases are TGCGCCAGCAGCTTGACTAGCTACAACACCGGGGAGCTGTTTTTT.

CDR3 sequence (DNA): TGTGCCAGCAGTTACGCAGATACGCAGTATTTT. Encoded protein: CASSYADTQYF. The chain combines TRBV6-6 with TRBJ2-3; D gene ambiguous. In germline, CDR1 is MNHNY, CDR2 SVGAGI (reference sequence). Trimming shortened V by 2 bases and J by 4 bases, and 1 base separated the two germline ends. This CDR3 is built from 11 residues.

The chain joins TRBV7-6 to TRBJ2-1; unclear D gene. The germline CDR1 and CDR2 sequences are SGHVS and FNYEAQ. Trimming removed 0 bases from V and 9 bases from J, with 6 bases in between. CDR3 length: 12 amino acids. As DNA, the CDR3 is TGTGCCAGCAGCTTAGCGCCGGGTGAGCAGTTCTTC. Protein: CASSLAPGEQFF.

This chain joins TRBV27 and TRBJ1-2; D is perhaps TRBD1 (5 bases). Trimming took 6 bases from V and 8 from J, leaving 19 bases between them. The germline V gene encodes CDR1 MNHEY and CDR2 SMNVEV (reference sequence). The CDR3 runs 14 residues. The CDR3 loop is CASRRQGVMLGYTF. The CDR3 DNA reads as TGTGCCAGCAGGCGGCAGGGAGTAATGTTAGGCTACACCTTC.

This chain connects TRBV5-1 to TRBJ2-3; a possible D gene is TRBD2 (5 bases). This CDR3 has 15 amino acids. The germline V and J ends were trimmed by 0 bases and 1 base, with 9 bases remaining between them. Germline CDR1 reads SGHRS; CDR2 reads YFSETQ. The CDR3 reads CASSLGAGGTDTQYF. Written as DNA, the CDR3 is TGCGCCAGCAGCTTGGGGGCCGGGGGCACAGATACGCAGTATTTT.

The rearrangement links TRBV9 to TRBJ2-5, with 9 bases identical to TRBD2. CDR1 and CDR2 (germline): SGDLS, YYNGEE. CDR3 length: 16 amino acids. The junction had 5 bases not matched to a gene; V was cut back by 0 bases and J by 2 bases. CDR3 coding DNA: TGTGCCAGCAGCGTAGAGAGCGGGGGGCCGCAAGAGACCCAGTACTTC. This translates into CASSVESGGPQETQYF.

The V and J genes are TRBV11-2 and TRBJ2-2, with D unresolved. Germline V CDR1 and CDR2: SGHAT, FQNNGV. The CDR3 is 14 amino acids. V was clipped by 2 bases and J by 7 bases, with 11 bases between them. CDR3 in DNA: TGTGCCAGCAGCTTAAGTCTGGGGAACGGGGAGCTGTTTTTT. Translating gives CASSLSLGNGELFF.

The chain is built from TRBV10-3 and TRBJ1-6, with TRBD1 matching 8 bases. The germline V gene encodes CDR1 ENHRY and CDR2 SYGVKD. The ends lost 2 bases at V and 3 bases at J; junction bases unmatched: 12. This CDR3 is built from 19 residues. The CDR3 loop reads CAISEPATTGAFYNSPLHF. The CDR3 DNA sequence: TGTGCCATCAGTGAGCCCGCAACGACAGGGGCGTTCTATAATTCACCCCTCCACTTT.

This chain links TRBV30 with TRBJ1-5; 9 nucleotides match TRBD1. This CDR3 comprises 16 residues. Per germline, CDR1 GTSNPN and CDR2 SVGIG (reference sequence). After removal of 0 bases from V and 2 bases from J, the junction contained 5 bases not matched to a gene. The CDR3 DNA follows: TGTGCCTGGAGTGTAGGGACAGGGTTGGGCAATCAGCCCCAGCATTTT. It codes for CAWSVGTGLGNQPQHF.